The 24 T cell receptor beta chains below come from one sample, sequenced in a study of blood T cell repertoires in COVID-19. TCRdb's copy holds only in-frame clones and misses some; the assay was immunoSEQ multiplex PCR. The sample includes about 200,000 clones, 70% to 85% of them seen just once. Material for sequencing was peripheral blood. Receptors were obtained from a human donor in a cohort sampled during active COVID-19.

The V and J genes are TRBV27 and TRBJ2-7; 9 bases match TRBD2. The length of the CDR3 is 14 residues. The trim removed 5 bases at V and 7 bases at J, leaving 9 bases unmatched. The germline CDR1 and CDR2 sequences are MNHEY and SMNVEV (reference sequence). CDR3 coding DNA: TGTGCCAGCAGTGGGGGAGGACTAGCGCTAGAGCAGTACTTC. Amino acid sequence: CASSGGGLALEQYF.

The V gene is TRBV5-8, the J gene TRBJ1-2; TRBD1 might be the D (6 bases). Trimming stripped 4 bases from V and 6 bases from J, with 13 bases between. The CDR3 runs 13 residues. The germline gives CDR1 SGHTS, CDR2 YDEGEE. The CDR3 protein is CASSDTGSHGYTF. The CDR3 DNA reads as TGTGCCAGCAGCGACACAGGGAGTCATGGCTACACCTTC.

The chain recombines TRBV10-2 with TRBJ2-3; 9 nucleotides align to TRBD1. Per the germline V gene, CDR1 is WSHSY and CDR2 is SAAADI. V gave up 5 bases and J gave up 1 base; unmatched junction bases: 4. CDR3 length: 15 residues. CDR3 region: CASSTGGWGTDTQYF. CDR3 DNA sequence: TGCGCCAGCAGTACAGGGGGCTGGGGCACAGATACGCAGTATTTT.

The rearrangement links TRBV2 to TRBJ1-6, with TRBD1 matching over 12 bases. V shed 5 bases, J shed 7 bases, and the junction held 6 bases outside the gene matches. There are 16 residues in the CDR3. CDR1 and CDR2 from the germline V gene are SNHLY and FYNNEI. The CDR3 nucleotides are TGTGCCAGCAGTCAGGGACAGGGGGCTCGGAATTCACCCCTCCACTTT. The encoded protein is CASSQGQGARNSPLHF.

The rearrangement uses TRBV7-9 and TRBJ2-1; 9 bases agree with TRBD2. The CDR3 spans 18 residues. Trimming took 5 bases from V and 8 from J; bases not matched to a gene: 19. Germline-derived CDR1 and CDR2 are SEHNR and FQNEAQ (reference sequence). CDR3 residues: CASSPRGAGGPLKYEQFF. CDR3 bases: TGTGCCAGCAGCCCTAGGGGGGCGGGAGGGCCCCTAAAGTATGAGCAGTTCTTC.

The chain combines TRBV12-5 with TRBJ2-7; 9 positions agree with TRBD1. V was pared by 6 bases and J by 4 bases, with 10 bases of the junction left unmatched. The CDR3 is made up of 15 amino acids. Germline V CDR1 and CDR2: LGHNT, FRNRAP. The CDR3 nucleotides read TGTGCTAGTGGCCCCAGAGGGACAGGGACATACGAGCAGTACTTC. Translated: CASGPRGTGTYEQYF.

The rearrangement links TRBV28 to TRBJ1-1; 11 bases line up with TRBD1. The CDR3 sequence is 17 residues long. The V and J ends lost 4 bases and 0 bases, in that order; junction bases with no gene match: 7. Germline values: CDR1 MDHEN, CDR2 SYDVKM. CDR3 region: CASSWGQGVGLNTEAFF. The CDR3 DNA reads TGTGCCAGCAGTTGGGGACAGGGGGTCGGTTTGAACACTGAAGCTTTCTTT.

The chain recombines TRBV9 with TRBJ1-4, with D maybe TRBD1 (6 bases). The ends were cut back, 4 bases at V and 1 base at J, with 17 bases in the middle. The CDR3 extends over 17 amino acids. Per the germline V gene, CDR1 is SGDLS and CDR2 is YYNGEE. DNA of the CDR3: TGTGCCAGCAGCCCTGGGGGGGGCTTCGGAACTAATGAAAAACTGTTTTTT. It codes for CASSPGGGFGTNEKLFF. Using reference TRBV9 and TRBJ1-4 for the parts outside the CDR3, the full variable domain is DSGVTQTPKHLITATGQRVTLRCSPRSGDLSVYWYQQSLDQGLQFLIQYYNGEERAKGNILERFSAQQFPDLHSELNLSSLELGDSALYFCASSPGGGFGTNEKLFFGSGTQLSVL.

The chain links TRBV15 to TRBJ1-1; 11 positions agree with TRBD1. The CDR3 is made up of 14 amino acids. V trimming: 0 bases; J trimming: 7 bases; junction bases outside the gene matches: 1. CDR1 is LNHNV, CDR2 YYDKDF, per germline (reference sequence). The CDR3 is CATSRDGTGGEAFF. The CDR3 nucleotides are TGTGCCACCAGCAGAGATGGGACAGGGGGTGAAGCTTTCTTT.

The CDR3 loop is CASSESGGSVMQYF. The CDR3 DNA follows: TGTGCCAGCAGTGAATCCGGCGGGAGCGTAATGCAGTACTTC. This rearrangement joins TRBV25-1 to TRBJ2-7, with TRBD2 identical over 7 bases. The CDR3 spans 14 residues. The germline gives CDR1 MGHDK, CDR2 SYGVNS. Trimming took 1 base from V and 9 from J; bases not matched to a gene: 9.

This clone was seen a single time. This chain links TRBV2 with TRBJ2-1; 8 bases map to TRBD1. Germline V gene data show CDR1 as SNHLY and CDR2 as FYNNEI. V was clipped by 6 bases and J by 3 bases; unmatched bases: 10. The CDR3 runs to 16 residues. CDR3 bases: TGTGCCAGCAGATTTCAACAGGGGGTTTTCTACAATGAGCAGTTCTTC. It translates to CASRFQQGVFYNEQFF.

The chain combines TRBV18 with TRBJ2-7; 7 nucleotides line up with TRBD2. Germline V lookup: CDR1 KGHSH, CDR2 LQKENI. The CDR3 extends over 15 amino acids. V shed 1 base and J 3 bases; nucleotides not matched to a gene: 6. The CDR3 DNA follows: TGTGCCAGCTCACCACGAGGGAGGGCCTACTACGAGCAGTACTTC. It is translated as CASSPRGRAYYEQYF.

This clone was recorded once. The chain employs TRBV9 and TRBJ2-1; 10 bases map to TRBD2. Germline CDR1 SGDLS, CDR2 YYNGEE. This CDR3 spans 18 amino acids. Unmatched junction bases numbered 9, after V lost 1 base and J lost 2 bases. The chain's CDR3 is CASSVHPQREGPYNEQFF. The DNA of the CDR3 is TGTGCCAGCAGCGTACACCCCCAGCGGGAGGGCCCCTACAATGAGCAGTTCTTC.

The chain links TRBV30 to TRBJ2-1, with 8 bases lining up with TRBD2. The CDR3 has 13 residues. V dropped 5 bases and J dropped 8; count of bases not matched to a gene: 8. Germline lookup yields CDR1 GTSNPN and CDR2 SVGIG (reference sequence). The CDR3 DNA is TGTGCCTGGGGGGCGGGAGGCCCCGATGAGCAGTTCTTC. Translating it yields CAWGAGGPDEQFF.

The chain joins TRBV11-1 to TRBJ2-2, with no clear D. This CDR3 has 16 residues. The germline gives CDR1 SGHAT, CDR2 FQDESV (reference sequence). The germline V and J ends were trimmed by 5 bases and 0 bases, with 13 bases remaining between them. This CDR3 reads CASSLRFSSNTGELFF. CDR3 bases: TGTGCCAGCAGCCTGAGGTTTAGCTCGAACACCGGGGAGCTGTTTTTT.

The chain uses TRBV28 and TRBJ1-1; D gene ambiguous. This CDR3 has 12 amino acids. The V end was cut by 5 bases, the J end by 4 bases, with 8 bases between. CDR1 and CDR2 from the germline V gene are MDHEN and SYDVKM. In DNA, the CDR3 is TGTGCCAGCAGTCTCCACGGCACTGAAGCTTTCTTT. This translates into CASSLHGTEAFF.

V usage is TRBV2 and J usage is TRBJ1-2; a weak D match, TRBD1 (5 bases). CDR1 is SNHLY and CDR2 is FYNNEI in the germline V gene. The CDR3 loop spans 14 amino acids. V was shortened by 3 bases and J by 7 bases, with 15 bases between the two germline ends. DNA of the CDR3: TGTGCCAGCAGTGACGAGGGACTTGTTACTGGCTACACCTTC. Translating it yields CASSDEGLVTGYTF.

The rearrangement links TRBV7-8 to TRBJ2-1; possible D gene TRBD2, 8 bases. V lost 1 base and J 0 bases, leaving 16 bases between the germline ends. Per germline, CDR1 SGHVS and CDR2 FQNEAQ. The CDR3 has 18 amino acids. The CDR3 DNA sequence: TGTGCCAGCAGCTTAGTCAGGGGGGCGGGGGGCTCCTACAATGAGCAGTTCTTC. The encoded protein is CASSLVRGAGGSYNEQFF.

The chain is built from TRBV27 and TRBJ1-5; D is ambiguous. Germline values: CDR1 MNHEY, CDR2 SMNVEV (reference sequence). Trimming shortened V by 5 bases and J by 4 bases, and 9 bases separated the two germline ends. This CDR3 is 13 amino acids long. The CDR3 loop is CASSLQRNQPQHF. In nucleotides, the CDR3 is TGTGCCAGCAGTCTCCAGAGGAATCAGCCCCAGCATTTT.

This clone was detected once. The rearrangement joins TRBV11-2 to TRBJ2-1; D gene uncertain. This CDR3 is 14 amino acids long. V was trimmed by 1 base and J by 5 bases, leaving 9 bases between them. Germline CDR1 SGHAT, CDR2 FQNNGV. The DNA of the CDR3 is TGTGCCAGCAGCTTAGTGCCTCTACACAATGAGCAGTTCTTC. It specifies CASSLVPLHNEQFF.

The chain employs TRBV28 and TRBJ2-7; 7 bases are a match to TRBD2. The J segment lost 6 bases and the V segment lost 5 bases, leaving 7 bases of the junction unmatched. This CDR3 spans 13 amino acids. The germline gives CDR1 MDHEN, CDR2 SYDVKM. In DNA, the CDR3 is TGTGCCAGCAGTGTCCTCCCGGGGGGCGAGCAGTACTTC. It specifies CASSVLPGGEQYF.

This chain connects TRBV7-2 to TRBJ2-1; 14 bases line up with TRBD2. This CDR3 contains 17 residues. Germline lookup yields CDR1 SGHTA and CDR2 FQGNSA. The ends lost 5 bases at V and 9 bases at J; junction bases unmatched: 12. The CDR3 DNA follows: TGTGCCAGCAGCCTTACGACTAGCGGGAGGGCCGTAGGTGAGCAGTTCTTC. This translates into CASSLTTSGRAVGEQFF.

The chain couples TRBV24-1 to TRBJ2-1; 15 nucleotides agree with TRBD2. CDR3 length equals 20 residues. Germline V CDR1 and CDR2: KGHDR, SFDVKD. V shed 7 bases, J shed 3 bases, and the junction held 15 bases outside the gene matches. CDR3 nucleotide sequence: TGTGCCACCAGGGATCACGGGGGACTAGCGGGAGGAAGGGACTACAATGAGCAGTTCTTC. Translated: CATRDHGGLAGGRDYNEQFF.

The CDR3 region has the DNA TGTGCCAGCAGTACCCGACAGGGGGCGAGCCCCTACGAGCAGTACTTC. Residues: CASSTRQGASPYEQYF. The J gene is TRBJ2-7, the V gene TRBV27; 10 bases align to TRBD1. V shed 5 bases and J 2 bases; nucleotides not matched to a gene: 9. The CDR3 is 16 amino acids. Germline lookup yields CDR1 MNHEY and CDR2 SMNVEV (reference sequence).